What follows are 8 T cell receptor beta chains derived from one specimen sequenced in a study of T cells after yellow fever vaccination. TCRdb reprocessed the 5' RACE reads via MiXCR and lists one record per CDR3 protein. The sample carries over 250,000 distinct CDR3 sequences, around 5.2% recorded once. Material: CD4+ T cells sorted from PBMCs, obtained on the day of the yellow fever booster vaccination. The receptor source for this set is a man aged 18 to 35 who received the YFV17D yellow fever vaccine.

This clonotype showed up many times. The V gene is TRBV4-2, the J gene TRBJ2-5; D is possibly TRBD2 (6 bases). V was shortened by 1 base and J by 5 bases, with 11 bases between the two germline ends. The CDR3 runs to 14 residues. Germline assignment: CDR1 LGHNA and CDR2 YNFKEQ. The chain's CDR3 is CASSQGSAGETQYF. The CDR3 DNA sequence: TGTGCCAGCAGCCAAGGGTCGGCGGGGGAGACCCAGTACTTC.

This clonotype has only a few counts. This sequence joins TRBV9 and TRBJ1-2, with D tentatively TRBD1 (6 bases). The length of the CDR3 is 17 residues. V shed 6 bases and J shed 7 bases, with 28 bases lying between them. The germline V gene encodes CDR1 SGDLS and CDR2 YYNGEE. This CDR3 reads CASNVTSARWGACGYTF. For the CDR3, the DNA is TGTGCCAGCAACGTTACCTCGGCGAGGTGGGGGGCTTGTGGCTACACCTTC. The whole variable domain, remainder taken from reference TRBV9 and TRBJ1-2, is DSGVTQTPKHLITATGQRVTLRCSPRSGDLSVYWYQQSLDQGLQFLIQYYNGEERAKGNILERFSAQQFPDLHSELNLSSLELGDSALYFCASNVTSARWGACGYTFGSGTRLTVV.

The J gene is TRBJ1-6, the V gene TRBV5-1; the D gene is possibly TRBD1 (6 bases). The V end lost 7 bases, the J end lost 8 bases, and 16 bases lay between the germline ends. Germline assignment: CDR1 SGHRS and CDR2 YFSETQ. This CDR3 has 14 amino acids. The CDR3 bases are TGCGCCAGCTCGACAGGATCTACGGATTCACCCCTCCACTTT. Translated, it gives CASSTGSTDSPLHF.

This clonotype has more than one count but fewer than ten. The V and J genes are TRBV5-5 and TRBJ2-1; 9 nucleotides line up with TRBD1. V lost 4 bases, J lost 7 bases, and 9 bases stayed unmatched. Germline V gene lookup returns CDR1 SGHKS and CDR2 YYEKEE (reference sequence). The CDR3 sequence is 15 residues long. The CDR3 region has the DNA TGTGCCAGCAGCACCCCACAGGGGGCTGGAAATGAGCAGTTCTTC. Translated, it gives CASSTPQGAGNEQFF.

This clonotype was detected ten times or more. The genes are TRBV7-9 and TRBJ2-5, with a possible D match to TRBD2 (5 bases). The CDR3 is 16 amino acids. The germline CDR1 and CDR2 sequences are SEHNR and FQNEAQ (reference sequence). V was trimmed by 0 bases and J by 4 bases, leaving 15 bases between them. The CDR3 region has the DNA TGTGCCAGCAGCTTAGCGCCCCTGAGCGGACGAGAGACCCAGTACTTC. Its translation is CASSLAPLSGRETQYF.

This chain connects TRBV30 to TRBJ1-4, with D perhaps matching TRBD1 (5 bases). With 2 bases removed from V and 8 bases from J, the gap between germline ends came to 15 bases. Germline V lookup: CDR1 GTSNPN, CDR2 SVGIG (reference sequence). The CDR3 has 14 residues. As DNA, the CDR3 is TGTGCCTGGAGTTCGTGGCAGGCAGGGGAAAAACTGTTTTTT. Residues: CAWSSWQAGEKLFF.

This clonotype was observed a few times. The chain uses TRBV27 and TRBJ1-4; 9 bases align to TRBD1. The germline V gene has CDR1 MNHEY and CDR2 SMNVEV (reference sequence). The J segment lost 10 bases and the V segment lost 6 bases, leaving 12 bases of the junction unmatched. This CDR3 has 15 residues. The CDR3 DNA reads as TGTGCCAGCAGGACCCTAACAGGGGGCGGGGGAAAACTGTTTTTT. Translating it yields CASRTLTGGGGKLFF. Using reference TRBV27 and TRBJ1-4 for the parts outside the CDR3, the full variable domain is EAQVTQNPRYLITVTGKKLTVTCSQNMNHEYMSWYRQDPGLGLRQIYYSMNVEVTDKGDVPEGYKVSRKEKRNFPLILESPSPNQTSLYFCASRTLTGGGGKLFFGSGTQLSVL.

This clonotype was counted at least ten times. The chain links TRBV10-1 to TRBJ2-1; 9 bases match TRBD2. Unmatched junction bases numbered 6, after V lost 6 bases and J lost 9 bases. The germline CDR1 and CDR2 sequences are WNHNN and SYGVQD (reference sequence). CDR3 size: 13 residues. The CDR3 is CASRASGEGEQFF. DNA of the CDR3: TGCGCCAGCAGAGCTAGCGGGGAGGGTGAGCAGTTCTTC.